The next 3 T cell receptor beta chains were all read from a single sample in a study of blood T cell repertoires in COVID-19. Repertoires were generated with immunoSEQ multiplex PCR, while TCRdb's copy carries only in-frame clones and drops some. The table lists about 230,000 clones, over 80% of them singletons. Sequenced material: peripheral blood. The receptors were sampled from a woman aged 70-85 years with active or convalescent COVID-19.

The chain employs TRBV18 and TRBJ1-3; D may be TRBD1 (5 bases). This CDR3 region has 15 residues. Germline CDR1 KGHSH, CDR2 LQKENI. Trimming took off 0 bases at V and 4 bases at J, with 10 bases between the two ends. The CDR3 nucleotides read TGTGCCAGCTCACCACCCCAGGGACTCGGAAACACCATATATTTT. Its protein is CASSPPQGLGNTIYF.

This clone was counted once. The genes are TRBV12-3 or TRBV12-4 and TRBJ1-5; D uncertain. The CDR3 has 13 amino acids. The V gene lost 6 bases and the J gene lost 7 bases, with 13 bases spanning the gap. CDR3 sequence reads: CASSYLRSQPQHF. CDR3 sequence (DNA): TGTGCCAGCAGCTATCTTAGATCGCAGCCCCAGCATTTT.

The CDR3 here is CASSTLGLAGTDTQYF. The CDR3 coding sequence is TGTGCCAGCAGTACCCTCGGACTAGCCGGCACAGATACGCAGTATTTT. V gene TRBV28 combines with J gene TRBJ2-3; 8 bases map to TRBD2. Per germline, CDR1 MDHEN and CDR2 SYDVKM. Unmatched junction bases numbered 8, after V lost 5 bases and J lost 1 base. The CDR3 consists of 16 residues.